Only a few counts were recorded for the clone carrying this TCR beta chain. Its target is not known. The CDR3 sequence is 15 residues long. CDR1 is MNHEY and CDR2 is SVGAGI in the germline V gene. The ends were cut back, 6 bases at V and 3 bases at J, with 17 bases in the middle. The PCR was carried out with 60 Vbeta primers and 13 Jbeta primers. Authors' analysis steps: Later, tens of millions of unique TCR beta chains were counted in an analysis, and approximately 10 million of them were shared. Here immunoSEQ multiplex PCR was the method, and the copy in TCRdb shows in-frame clones only, minus some. V and J calls and clone size come straight from that table; D and trimming were deduced from the DNA. The profile shows approximately 150,000 clones, approximately 71% of them singletons. The data derive from a study of cytomegalovirus exposure and HLA in healthy donors. Notes on the study in general: Testing in vitro showed a few CMV-associated chains specific for CMV antigens.

The chain carries TRBV6-5 and TRBJ1-1; D is unresolved. This receptor was identified in a woman aged 55-75 years in good health and CMV-seronegative. Sequenced input: PBMCs. CDR3 in amino acids: CASSHTSPGDTEAFF. CDR3 nucleotide sequence: TGTGCCAGCAGCCACACTAGTCCCGGGGACACTGAAGCTTTCTTT.